The 14 T cell receptor beta chains presented below share a single source sample, sequenced in a study of T cells after yellow fever vaccination. TCRdb passed the 5' RACE reads through MiXCR, listing each CDR3 protein once. Among 150,000 to 200,000 distinct CDR3 sequences listed, about a tenth were seen once. This material consisted of CD8+ T cells sorted from PBMCs, taken 45 days after the yellow fever booster vaccination. All receptors derive from a man younger than 35 who received the YFV17D yellow fever vaccine.

This clonotype was picked up a small number of times. The CDR3: CASSHTTEYNEQFF. In DNA form, the CDR3 reads TGCGCCAGCAGCCACACGACAGAATACAATGAGCAGTTCTTC. The genes are TRBV4-1 and TRBJ2-1, with a possible D match to TRBD1 (5 bases). Trimming stripped 3 bases from V and 4 bases from J, with 10 bases between. From germline, CDR1 is MGHRA and CDR2 YSYEKL. The CDR3 length is 14 residues.

This clonotype was detected many times. The V call is TRBV27, the J call TRBJ2-2; no clear D. CDR1 is MNHEY and CDR2 is SMNVEV in the germline V gene (reference sequence). Trimming removed 2 bases at V and 5 bases at J, with 9 bases between. The CDR3 spans 14 residues. The CDR3 DNA is TGTGCCAGCAGTTTACTTTCGAGGACCGGGGAGCTGTTTTTT. Translating gives CASSLLSRTGELFF.

The chain uses TRBV5-7 and TRBJ2-1, with D tentatively TRBD2 (5 bases). TRBV5-7 is labeled an ORF, and its function is uncertain. V lost 2 bases and J 1 base, leaving 10 bases between the germline ends. The length of the CDR3 is 15 residues. The CDR3 DNA sequence: TGTGCCAGCAGCTTAAGGACTTCTTCCTACAATGAGCAGTTCTTC. It encodes CASSLRTSSYNEQFF.

V is TRBV6-1 and J is TRBJ2-7; D is ambiguous. CDR3 length: 13 amino acids. The V gene's germline CDR1 is MNHNS and CDR2 SASEGT. Trimming removed 2 bases at V and 4 bases at J, with 9 bases between. The CDR3 protein is CASSEYGVYEQYV. Here the CDR3 DNA reads TGTGCCAGCAGTGAATATGGGGTATACGAGCAGTACGTC.

Many counts were recorded for this clonotype. The V and J genes are TRBV7-3 and TRBJ1-1; D unresolved. The germline V and J ends were trimmed by 5 bases and 1 base, with 17 bases remaining between them. CDR1 is SGHTA and CDR2 is FQGTGA in the germline V gene. The CDR3 is 16 amino acids. Here the CDR3 reads CASSQPPYGRNTEAFF. In DNA form, the CDR3 reads TGTGCCAGCAGCCAACCCCCATATGGCAGGAACACTGAAGCTTTCTTT.

This clonotype has ten or more counts. V gene TRBV4-3 combines with J gene TRBJ2-1; D is unresolved. Germline lookup yields CDR1 LGHNA and CDR2 YSLEER. The CDR3 spans 15 residues. The V gene lost 1 base and the J gene lost 7 bases, with 14 bases spanning the gap. DNA for the CDR3: TGCGCCAGCAGCCAAGGCCCAACAACATGGAATGAGCAGTTCTTC. Its translation: CASSQGPTTWNEQFF.

The chain is built from TRBV12-3 or TRBV12-4 and TRBJ2-3; D not certain. This CDR3 is built from 13 residues. The V and J ends lost 3 bases and 2 bases respectively, with 6 bases between them. The DNA for the CDR3 is TGTGCCAGCAGTTTTTTAGCCACAGATACGCAGTATTTT. Translation: CASSFLATDTQYF.

Here the CDR3 DNA reads TGTGCCATCAGTGAGCCTCCCTGGACAGGGACCTCGACCTACGAGCAGTACTTC. Its translation is CAISEPPWTGTSTYEQYF. The chain uses TRBV10-3 and TRBJ2-7, with 8 positions matching TRBD1. V lost 2 bases, J lost 2 bases, and 14 bases stayed unmatched. This CDR3 has 18 residues. Per the germline V gene, CDR1 is ENHRY and CDR2 is SYGVKD.

The genes are TRBV11-2 and TRBJ2-7; 13 positions agree with TRBD2. The V gene end was trimmed by 2 bases and the J gene end by 0 bases; junction bases not matched to a gene: 10. This CDR3 region has 19 residues. CDR1 SGHAT and CDR2 FQNNGV come from the germline V gene. CDR3 bases: TGTGCCAGCAGCTTACGGAGACTAGCGGGGGGCGCATTCTCCTACGAGCAGTACTTC. Protein sequence: CASSLRRLAGGAFSYEQYF.

This chain joins TRBV6-1 and TRBJ2-3, with 8 bases fitting TRBD1. The germline V gene has CDR1 MNHNS and CDR2 SASEGT. This CDR3 region has 17 residues. The trim removed 2 bases at V and 0 bases at J, leaving 7 bases unmatched. Written as DNA, the CDR3 is TGTGCCAGCAGTGAACAGGGGGCGATCATTAGCACAGATACGCAGTATTTT. This codes for CASSEQGAIISTDTQYF.

This clonotype was seen many times. J is TRBJ2-7 and V is TRBV5-1, with D possibly being TRBD1 (5 bases). This CDR3 is built from 11 residues. Germline lookup yields CDR1 SGHRS and CDR2 YFSETQ. V lost 4 bases and J lost 4, with 6 bases in between. For the CDR3, the DNA is TGCGCCAGCAGCCAGGGATACGAGCAGTACGTC. Its translation is CASSQGYEQYV.

The chain combines TRBV24-1 with TRBJ2-1; TRBD2 is a possible D gene (5 bases). CDR3 length: 15 amino acids. With 4 bases removed from V and 3 bases from J, the gap between germline ends came to 12 bases. Germline V CDR1 and CDR2: KGHDR, SFDVKD. The CDR3 DNA reads as TGTGCCACCAGTGAAGCGACGGCGGGCTACAATGAGCAGTTCTTC. This sequence encodes CATSEATAGYNEQFF.

This rearrangement joins TRBV29-1 to TRBJ1-3, with 9 bases identical to TRBD1. CDR3 length: 19 amino acids. The V segment lost 6 bases and the J segment 3 bases; nucleotides outside the gene matches: 21. Germline values: CDR1 SQVTM, CDR2 ANQGSEA. In DNA, the CDR3 is TGCAGCGTCGTAGTGTTGGAAACAGGGGGCATCGCTCGTGGAAACACCATATATTTT. It translates to CSVVVLETGGIARGNTIYF.

This clonotype was detected a few times. The CDR3 sequence is CATSRDLMVEQYF. CDR3 coding DNA: TGTGCCACCAGCAGAGATCTTATGGTCGAGCAGTACTTC. The chain employs TRBV15 and TRBJ2-7; D is ambiguous. Germline values: CDR1 LNHNV, CDR2 YYDKDF (reference sequence). Trimming removed 0 bases at V and 6 bases at J, with 9 bases between. There are 13 residues in the CDR3. The whole variable domain, filled in from reference TRBV15 and TRBJ2-7, reads DAMVIQNPRYQVTQFGKPVTLSCSQTLNHNVMYWYQQKSSQAPKLLFHYYDKDFNNEADTPDNFQSRRPNTSFCFLDIRSPGLGDTAMYLCATSRDLMVEQYFGPGTRLTVT.